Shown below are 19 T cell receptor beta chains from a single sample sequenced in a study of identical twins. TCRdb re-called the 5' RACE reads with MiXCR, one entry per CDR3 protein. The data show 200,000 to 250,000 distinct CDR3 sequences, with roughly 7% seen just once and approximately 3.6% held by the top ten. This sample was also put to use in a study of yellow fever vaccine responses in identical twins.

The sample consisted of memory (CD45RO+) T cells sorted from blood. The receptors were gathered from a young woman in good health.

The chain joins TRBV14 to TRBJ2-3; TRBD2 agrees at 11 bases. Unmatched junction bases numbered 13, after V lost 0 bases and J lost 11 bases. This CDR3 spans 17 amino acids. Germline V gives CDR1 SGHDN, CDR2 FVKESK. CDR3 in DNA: TGTGCCAGCAGCCAAGAACGACTAGCGGGATCCCCCTTAGGGCAGTATTTT. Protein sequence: CASSQERLAGSPLGQYF.

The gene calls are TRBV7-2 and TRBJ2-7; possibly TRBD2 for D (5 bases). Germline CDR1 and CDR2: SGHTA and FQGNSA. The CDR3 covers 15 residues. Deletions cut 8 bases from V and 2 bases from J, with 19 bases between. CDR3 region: CASGPGLAPTYEQYF. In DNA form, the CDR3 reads TGTGCCAGCGGACCCGGACTCGCTCCAACCTACGAGCAGTACTTC.

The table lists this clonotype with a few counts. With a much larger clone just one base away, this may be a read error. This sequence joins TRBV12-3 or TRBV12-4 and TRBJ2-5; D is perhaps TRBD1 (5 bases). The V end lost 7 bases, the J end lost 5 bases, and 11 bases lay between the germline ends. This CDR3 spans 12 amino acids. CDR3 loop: CASIPSGETQYF. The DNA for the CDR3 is TGTGCCAGCATCCCATCAGGGGAGACCCAGTACTTC.

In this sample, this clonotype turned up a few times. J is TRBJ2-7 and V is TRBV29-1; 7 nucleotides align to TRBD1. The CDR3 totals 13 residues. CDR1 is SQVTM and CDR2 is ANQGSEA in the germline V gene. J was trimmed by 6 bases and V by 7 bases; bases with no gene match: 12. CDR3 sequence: CSAQTGMRGEQYF. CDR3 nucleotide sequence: TGCAGCGCTCAGACAGGGATGAGGGGCGAGCAGTACTTC.

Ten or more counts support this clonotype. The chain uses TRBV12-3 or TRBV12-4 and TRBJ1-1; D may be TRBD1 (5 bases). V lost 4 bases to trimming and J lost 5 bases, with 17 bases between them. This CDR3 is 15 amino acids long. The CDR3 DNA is TGTGCCAGCAGTTCTTCAACGCTCCGGGGGACTGAAGCTTTCTTT. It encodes CASSSSTLRGTEAFF.

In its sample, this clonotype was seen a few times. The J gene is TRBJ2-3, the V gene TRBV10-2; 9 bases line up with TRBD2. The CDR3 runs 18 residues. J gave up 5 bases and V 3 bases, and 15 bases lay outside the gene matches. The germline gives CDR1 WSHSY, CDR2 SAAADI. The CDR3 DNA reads TGCGCCAGCAGTGACACTAGCGGGCGGGTATTCTGGGGAGATACGCAGTATTTT. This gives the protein CASSDTSGRVFWGDTQYF.

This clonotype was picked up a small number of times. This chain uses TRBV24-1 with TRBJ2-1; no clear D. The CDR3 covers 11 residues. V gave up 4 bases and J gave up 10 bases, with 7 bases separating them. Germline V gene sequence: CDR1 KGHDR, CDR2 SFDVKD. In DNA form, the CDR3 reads TGTGCCACCAGTGACCTTCGCGAGCAGTTCTTC. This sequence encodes CATSDLREQFF.

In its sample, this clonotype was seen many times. CDR3: CASSLASSGSNQYF. In nucleotides, the CDR3 is TGTGCCAGCAGTTTAGCGTCTAGCGGGAGTAATCAGTACTTC. This chain joins TRBV12-3 or TRBV12-4 and TRBJ2-7; TRBD2 agrees at 10 bases. This CDR3 comprises 14 residues. V was pared by 0 bases and J by 10 bases, with 6 bases of the junction left unmatched.

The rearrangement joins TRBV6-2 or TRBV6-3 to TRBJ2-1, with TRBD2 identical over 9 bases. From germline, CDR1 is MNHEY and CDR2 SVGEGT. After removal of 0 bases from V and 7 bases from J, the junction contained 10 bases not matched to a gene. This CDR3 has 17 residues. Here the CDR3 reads CASSYSKWTSAGNEQFF. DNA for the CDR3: TGTGCCAGCAGTTACTCGAAATGGACTAGCGCAGGGAATGAGCAGTTCTTC.

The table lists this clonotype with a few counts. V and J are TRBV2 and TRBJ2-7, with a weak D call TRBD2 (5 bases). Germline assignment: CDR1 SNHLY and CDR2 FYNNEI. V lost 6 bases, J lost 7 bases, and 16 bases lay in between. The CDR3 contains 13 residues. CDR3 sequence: CASSRDYWAEQYV. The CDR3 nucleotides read TGTGCCAGCAGCCGCGACTACTGGGCGGAGCAGTACGTC.

The CDR3 DNA follows: TGTGCCAGCAGCCATACCCCATCCGGGGAAGATACGCAGTATTTT. This sequence encodes CASSHTPSGEDTQYF. This chain uses TRBV5-4 with TRBJ2-3; TRBD2 might be the D (5 bases). Germline values: CDR1 SGHNT, CDR2 YYREEE (reference sequence). V lost 4 bases and J 5 bases, leaving 17 bases between the germline ends. CDR3 length: 15 amino acids.

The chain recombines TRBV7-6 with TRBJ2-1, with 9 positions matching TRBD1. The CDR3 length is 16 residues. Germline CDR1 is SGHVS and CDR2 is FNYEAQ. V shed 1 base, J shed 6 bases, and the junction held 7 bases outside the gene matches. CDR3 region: CASSLGGTGRLNEQFF. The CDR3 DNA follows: TGTGCCAGCAGCTTAGGGGGGACAGGGAGGCTCAATGAGCAGTTCTTC.

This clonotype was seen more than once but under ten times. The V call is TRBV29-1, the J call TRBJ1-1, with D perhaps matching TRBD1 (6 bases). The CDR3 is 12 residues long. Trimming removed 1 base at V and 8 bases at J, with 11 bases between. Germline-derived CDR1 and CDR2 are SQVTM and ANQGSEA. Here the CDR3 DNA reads TGCAGCGTTGAAGGGAGGGGGGGGGAAGCTTTCTTT. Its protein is CSVEGRGGEAFF.

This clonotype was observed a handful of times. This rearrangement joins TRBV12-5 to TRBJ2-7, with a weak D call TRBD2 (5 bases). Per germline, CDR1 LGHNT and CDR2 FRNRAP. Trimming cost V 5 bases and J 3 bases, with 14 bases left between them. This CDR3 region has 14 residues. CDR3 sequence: CASGGVGGIYEQYF. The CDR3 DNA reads TGTGCTAGTGGTGGTGTAGGAGGAATCTACGAGCAGTACTTC.

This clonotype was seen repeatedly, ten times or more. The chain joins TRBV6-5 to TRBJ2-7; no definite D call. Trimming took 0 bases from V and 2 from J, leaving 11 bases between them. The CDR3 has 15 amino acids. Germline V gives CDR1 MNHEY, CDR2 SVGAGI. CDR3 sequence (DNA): TGTGCCAGCAGTTACTCGACTTTGGCAGCCTACGAGCAGTACTTC. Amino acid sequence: CASSYSTLAAYEQYF.

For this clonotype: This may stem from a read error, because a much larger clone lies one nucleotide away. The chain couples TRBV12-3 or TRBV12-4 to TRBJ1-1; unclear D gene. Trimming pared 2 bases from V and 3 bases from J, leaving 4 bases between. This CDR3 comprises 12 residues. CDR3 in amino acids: CASSLLDTEAFF. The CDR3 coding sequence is TGTGCCAGCAGTTTACTGGACACTGAAGCTTTCTTT.

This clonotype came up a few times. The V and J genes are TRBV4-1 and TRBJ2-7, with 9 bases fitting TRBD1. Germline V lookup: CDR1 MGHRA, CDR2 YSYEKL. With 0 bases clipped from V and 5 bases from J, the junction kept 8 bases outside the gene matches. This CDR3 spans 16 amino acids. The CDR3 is CASSQDRRDRVDEQYF. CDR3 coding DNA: TGCGCCAGCAGCCAAGATCGGCGGGACAGGGTCGACGAGCAGTACTTC.

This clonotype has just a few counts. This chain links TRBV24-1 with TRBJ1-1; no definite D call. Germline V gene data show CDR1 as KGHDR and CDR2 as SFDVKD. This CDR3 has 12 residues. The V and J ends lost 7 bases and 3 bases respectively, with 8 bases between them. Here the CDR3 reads CATSDGDTEAFF. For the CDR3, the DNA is TGTGCCACCAGCGATGGAGACACTGAAGCTTTCTTT.

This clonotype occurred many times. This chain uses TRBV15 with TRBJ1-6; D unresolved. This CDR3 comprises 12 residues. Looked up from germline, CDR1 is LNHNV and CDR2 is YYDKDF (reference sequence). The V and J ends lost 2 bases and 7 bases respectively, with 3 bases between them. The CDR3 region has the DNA TGTGCCACCAGCAGACTCAATTCACCCCTCCACTTT. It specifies CATSRLNSPLHF.